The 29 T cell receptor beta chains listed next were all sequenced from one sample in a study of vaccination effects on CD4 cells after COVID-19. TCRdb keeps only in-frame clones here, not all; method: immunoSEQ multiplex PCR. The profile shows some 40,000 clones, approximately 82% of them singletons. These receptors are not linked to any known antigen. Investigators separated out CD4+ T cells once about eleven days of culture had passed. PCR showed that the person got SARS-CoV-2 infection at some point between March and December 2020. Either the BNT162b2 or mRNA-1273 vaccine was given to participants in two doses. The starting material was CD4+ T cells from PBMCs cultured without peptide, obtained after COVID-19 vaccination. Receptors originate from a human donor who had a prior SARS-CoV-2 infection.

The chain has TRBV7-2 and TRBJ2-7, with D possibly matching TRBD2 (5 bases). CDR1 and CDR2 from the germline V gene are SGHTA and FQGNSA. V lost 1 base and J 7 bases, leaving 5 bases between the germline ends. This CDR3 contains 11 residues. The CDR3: CASSLGTEQYF. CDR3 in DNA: TGTGCCAGCAGCTTAGGGACTGAGCAGTACTTC.

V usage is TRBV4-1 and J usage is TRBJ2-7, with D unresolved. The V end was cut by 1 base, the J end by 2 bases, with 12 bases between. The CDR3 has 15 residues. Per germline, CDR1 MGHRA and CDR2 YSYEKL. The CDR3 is CASSQGLLNTYEQYF. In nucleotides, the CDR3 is TGCGCCAGCAGCCAAGGTCTACTGAACACCTACGAGCAGTACTTC.

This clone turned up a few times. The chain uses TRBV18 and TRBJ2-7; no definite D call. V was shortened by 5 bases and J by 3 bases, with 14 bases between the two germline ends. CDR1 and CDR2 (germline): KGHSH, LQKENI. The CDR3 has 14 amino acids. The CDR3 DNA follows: TGTGCCAGCTCAGAGAGCCTGATGGACTACGAGCAGTACTTC. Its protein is CASSESLMDYEQYF.

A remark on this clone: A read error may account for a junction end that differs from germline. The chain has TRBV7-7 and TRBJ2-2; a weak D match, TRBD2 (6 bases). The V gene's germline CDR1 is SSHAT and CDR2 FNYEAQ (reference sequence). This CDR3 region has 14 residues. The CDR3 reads CASSPNTGAGELFF. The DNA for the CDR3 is TGTGCTAGCAGCCCCAACACGGGGGCCGGGGAGCTGTTTTTT.

The CDR3 DNA reads as TGTGCCAGCAGTCCCCGACAGCGCAATCAGCCCCAGCATTTT. Translated, it gives CASSPRQRNQPQHF. The chain links TRBV2 to TRBJ1-5; a possible D gene is TRBD1 (5 bases). Looked up from germline, CDR1 is SNHLY and CDR2 is FYNNEI. The V end was cut by 5 bases, the J end by 2 bases, with 10 bases between. CDR3 length: 14 residues.

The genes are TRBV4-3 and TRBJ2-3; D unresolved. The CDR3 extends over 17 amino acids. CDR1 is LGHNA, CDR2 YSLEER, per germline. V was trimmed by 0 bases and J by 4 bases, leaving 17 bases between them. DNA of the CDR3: TGCGCCAGCAGCCAAGATCGCGCACTTTTTAACGCAGATACGCAGTATTTT. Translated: CASSQDRALFNADTQYF.

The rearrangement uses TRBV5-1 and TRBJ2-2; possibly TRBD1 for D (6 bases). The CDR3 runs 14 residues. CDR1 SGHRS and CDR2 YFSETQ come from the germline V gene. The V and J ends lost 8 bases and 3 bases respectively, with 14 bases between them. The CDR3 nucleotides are TGCGCCAGTACCTCCGGGACATACACCGGGGAGCTGTTTTTT. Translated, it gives CASTSGTYTGELFF. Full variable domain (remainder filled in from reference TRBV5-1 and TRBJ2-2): KAGVTQTPRYLIKTRGQQVTLSCSPISGHRSVSWYQQTPGQGLQFLFEYFSETQRNKGNFPGRFSGRQFSNSRSEMNVSTLELGDSALYLCASTSGTYTGELFFGEGSRLTVL.

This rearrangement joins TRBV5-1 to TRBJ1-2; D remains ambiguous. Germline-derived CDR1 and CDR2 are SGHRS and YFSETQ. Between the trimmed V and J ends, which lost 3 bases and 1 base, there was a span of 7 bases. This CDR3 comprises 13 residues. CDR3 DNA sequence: TGCGCCAGCAGCTCCCTCAATAACTATGGCTACACCTTC. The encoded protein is CASSSLNNYGYTF.

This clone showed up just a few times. This CDR3 reads CKMGEGSYEQYF. The CDR3 region has the DNA TGTAAAATGGGGGAAGGCTCCTACGAGCAGTACTTC. This rearrangement joins TRBV9 to TRBJ2-7; TRBD1 or TRBD2 may be the D gene (5 bases each). The V gene's germline CDR1 is SGDLS and CDR2 YYNGEE. This CDR3 has 12 residues.

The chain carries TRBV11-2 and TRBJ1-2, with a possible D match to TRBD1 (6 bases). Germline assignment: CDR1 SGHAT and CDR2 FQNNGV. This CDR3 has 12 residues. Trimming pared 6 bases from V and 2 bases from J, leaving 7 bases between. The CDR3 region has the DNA TGTGCCAGCAGAGGGGGAAACTATGGCTACACCTTC. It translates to CASRGGNYGYTF. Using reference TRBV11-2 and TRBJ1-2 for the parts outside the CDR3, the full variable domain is EAGVAQSPRYKIIEKRQSVAFWCNPISGHATLYWYQQILGQGPKLLIQFQNNGVVDDSQLPKDRFSAERLKGVDSTLKIQPAKLEDSAVYLCASRGGNYGYTFGSGTRLTVV.

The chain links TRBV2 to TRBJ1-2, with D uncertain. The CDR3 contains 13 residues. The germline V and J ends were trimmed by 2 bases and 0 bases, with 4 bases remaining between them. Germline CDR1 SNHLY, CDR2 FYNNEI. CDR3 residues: CASSELANYGYTF. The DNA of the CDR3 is TGTGCCAGCAGTGAATTAGCTAACTATGGCTACACCTTC.

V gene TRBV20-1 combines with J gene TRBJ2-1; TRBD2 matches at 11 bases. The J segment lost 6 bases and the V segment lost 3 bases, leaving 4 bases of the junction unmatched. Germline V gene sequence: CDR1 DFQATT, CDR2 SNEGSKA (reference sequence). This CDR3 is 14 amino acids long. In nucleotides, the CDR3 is TGCAGTGCTAGTCATAGCGGGGGGGCCAATGAGCAGTTCTTC. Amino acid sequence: CSASHSGGANEQFF.

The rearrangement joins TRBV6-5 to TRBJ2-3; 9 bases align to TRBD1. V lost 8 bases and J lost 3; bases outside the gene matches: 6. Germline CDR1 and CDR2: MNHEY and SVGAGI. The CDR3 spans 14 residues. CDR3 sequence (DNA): TGTGCCAGCCGGGACAGGGTTTCGACAGATACGCAGTATTTT. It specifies CASRDRVSTDTQYF.

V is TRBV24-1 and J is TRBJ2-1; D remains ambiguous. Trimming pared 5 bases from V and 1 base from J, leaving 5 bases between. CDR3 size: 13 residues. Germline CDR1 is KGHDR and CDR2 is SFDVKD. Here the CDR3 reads CATSAVSYNEQFF. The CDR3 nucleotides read TGTGCCACCAGTGCGGTGTCCTACAATGAGCAGTTCTTC.

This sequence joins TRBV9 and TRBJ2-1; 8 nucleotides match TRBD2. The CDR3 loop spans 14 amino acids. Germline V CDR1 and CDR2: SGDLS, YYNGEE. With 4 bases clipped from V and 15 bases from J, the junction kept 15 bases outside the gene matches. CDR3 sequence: CASSPGRGLVSLFF. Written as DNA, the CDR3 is TGTGCCAGCAGCCCAGGACGGGGACTAGTCTCTTTGTTCTTC. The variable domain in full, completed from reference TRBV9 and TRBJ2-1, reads DSGVTQTPKHLITATGQRVTLRCSPRSGDLSVYWYQQSLDQGLQFLIQYYNGEERAKGNILERFSAQQFPDLHSELNLSSLELGDSALYFCASSPGRGLVSLFFGPGTRLTVL.

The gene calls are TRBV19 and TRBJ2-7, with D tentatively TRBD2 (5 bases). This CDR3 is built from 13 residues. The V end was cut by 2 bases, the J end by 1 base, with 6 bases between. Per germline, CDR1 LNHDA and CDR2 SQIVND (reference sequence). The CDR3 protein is CASSISGSYEQYF. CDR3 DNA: TGTGCCAGTAGTATATCGGGGTCCTACGAGCAGTACTTC.

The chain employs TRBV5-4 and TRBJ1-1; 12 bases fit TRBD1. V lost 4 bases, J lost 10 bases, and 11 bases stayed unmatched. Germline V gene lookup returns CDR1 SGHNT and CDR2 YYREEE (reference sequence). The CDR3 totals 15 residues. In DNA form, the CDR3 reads TGTGCCAGCAGCCTACCGGGACAGGGGGCCGCTGGAGCTTTCTTT. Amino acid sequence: CASSLPGQGAAGAFF.

The CDR3 sequence is CASSFPWSGELFF. CDR3 sequence (DNA): TGTGCCAGCAGTTTTCCATGGTCCGGGGAGCTGTTTTTT. V gene TRBV12-3 or TRBV12-4 combines with J gene TRBJ2-2, with D unclear. Trimming pared 3 bases from V and 6 bases from J, leaving 8 bases between. CDR3 size: 13 residues.

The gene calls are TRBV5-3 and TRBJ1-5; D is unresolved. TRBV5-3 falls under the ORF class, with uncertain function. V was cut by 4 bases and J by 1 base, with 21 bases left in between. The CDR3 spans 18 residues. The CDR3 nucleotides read TGTGCCAGAAGCGCAACGAACCCTTATACAAACAGCAATCAGCCCCAGCATTTT. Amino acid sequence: CARSATNPYTNSNQPQHF.

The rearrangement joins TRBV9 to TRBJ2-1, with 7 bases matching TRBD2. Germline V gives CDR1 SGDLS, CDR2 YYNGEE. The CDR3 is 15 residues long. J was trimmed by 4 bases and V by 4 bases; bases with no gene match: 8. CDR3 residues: CASSSRASGYNEQFF. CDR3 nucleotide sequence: TGTGCCAGCAGCTCTCGGGCTAGCGGATACAATGAGCAGTTCTTC.

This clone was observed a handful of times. The CDR3 DNA reads as TGTGCCAGCAGCCCGCGGACTAGCGGGGTTACAGATACGCAGTATTTT. Encoded protein: CASSPRTSGVTDTQYF. The chain carries TRBV7-6 and TRBJ2-3; TRBD2 matches 12 bases. Trimming removed 5 bases from V and 3 bases from J; junction bases left unmatched: 6. This CDR3 contains 16 residues. Germline lookup yields CDR1 SGHVS and CDR2 FNYEAQ. The variable domain in full, with the rest retrieved from reference TRBV7-6 and TRBJ2-3, is GAGVSQSPRYKVTKRGQDVALRCDPISGHVSLYWYRQALGQGPEFLTYFNYEAQQDKSGLPNDRFSAERPEGSISTLTIQRTEQRDSAMYRCASSPRTSGVTDTQYFGPGTRLTVL.

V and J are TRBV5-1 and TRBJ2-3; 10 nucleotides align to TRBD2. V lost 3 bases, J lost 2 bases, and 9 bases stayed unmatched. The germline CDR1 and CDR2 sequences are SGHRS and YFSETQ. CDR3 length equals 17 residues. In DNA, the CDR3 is TGCGCCAGCAGCTCTTCACTAGCGGGGAGCTTCACAGATACGCAGTATTTT. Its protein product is CASSSSLAGSFTDTQYF.

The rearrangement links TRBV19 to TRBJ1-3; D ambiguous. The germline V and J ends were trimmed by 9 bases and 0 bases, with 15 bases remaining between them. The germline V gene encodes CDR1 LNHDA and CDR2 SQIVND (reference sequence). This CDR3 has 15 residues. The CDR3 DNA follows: TGTGCCAGCAAGTACAGCCCTATCTCTGGAAACACCATATATTTT. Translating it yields CASKYSPISGNTIYF. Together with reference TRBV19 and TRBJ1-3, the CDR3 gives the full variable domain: DGGITQSPKYLFRKEGQNVTLSCEQNLNHDAMYWYRQDPGQGLRLIYYSQIVNDFQKGDIAEGYSVSREKKESFPLTVTSAQKNPTAFYLCASKYSPISGNTIYFGEGSWLTVV.

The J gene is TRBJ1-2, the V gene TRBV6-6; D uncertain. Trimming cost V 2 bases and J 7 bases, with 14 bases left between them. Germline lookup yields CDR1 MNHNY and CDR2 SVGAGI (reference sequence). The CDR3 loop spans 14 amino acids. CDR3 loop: CASSYGQQLSGYTF. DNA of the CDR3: TGTGCCAGCAGTTACGGTCAACAGTTGAGTGGCTACACCTTC.

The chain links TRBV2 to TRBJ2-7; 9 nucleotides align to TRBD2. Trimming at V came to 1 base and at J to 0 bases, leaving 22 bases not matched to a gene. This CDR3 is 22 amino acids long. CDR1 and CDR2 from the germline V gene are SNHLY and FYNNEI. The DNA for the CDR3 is TGTGCCAGCAGTGAAGTGTCTCACGTGGGGCCCTGGGGCGGGAGGGACTCCTACGAGCAGTACTTC. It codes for CASSEVSHVGPWGGRDSYEQYF.

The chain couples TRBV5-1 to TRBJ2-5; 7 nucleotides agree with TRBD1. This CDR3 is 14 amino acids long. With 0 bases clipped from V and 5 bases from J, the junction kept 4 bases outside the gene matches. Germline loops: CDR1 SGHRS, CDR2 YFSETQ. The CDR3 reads CASSLEGAGETQYF. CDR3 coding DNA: TGCGCCAGCAGCTTGGAGGGGGCAGGGGAGACCCAGTACTTC.

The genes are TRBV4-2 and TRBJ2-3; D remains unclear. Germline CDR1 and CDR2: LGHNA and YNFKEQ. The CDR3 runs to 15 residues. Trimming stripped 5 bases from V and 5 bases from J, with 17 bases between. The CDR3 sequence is CASSTLARSGDTQYF. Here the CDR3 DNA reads TGTGCCAGCAGCACCCTGGCCCGGTCCGGAGATACGCAGTATTTT.

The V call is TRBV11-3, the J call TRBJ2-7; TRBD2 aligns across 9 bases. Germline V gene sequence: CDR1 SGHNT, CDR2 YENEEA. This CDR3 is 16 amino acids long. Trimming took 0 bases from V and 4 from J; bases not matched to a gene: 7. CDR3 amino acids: CASSLDIGSGRYEQYF. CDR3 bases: TGTGCCAGCAGCTTAGATATCGGTAGCGGGAGATACGAGCAGTACTTC.

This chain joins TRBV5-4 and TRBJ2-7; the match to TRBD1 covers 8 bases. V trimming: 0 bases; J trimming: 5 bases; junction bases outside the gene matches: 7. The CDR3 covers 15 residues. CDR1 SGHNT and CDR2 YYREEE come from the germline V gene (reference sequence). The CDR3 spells CASSLATGAFDEQYF. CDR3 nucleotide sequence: TGTGCCAGCAGCTTGGCGACAGGGGCTTTCGACGAGCAGTACTTC.